This T cell receptor (beta chain) is from a study of graft-versus-host responses after intestinal transplantation. For the study at large: Anti-thymocyte globulin induction, then tacrolimus and steroids for 3 to 4 years, went to all recipients. Points from the study as a whole: In recipient marrow, GvH clones were found, and some appeared first in ileum or blood.

On this clone itself: The antigen is unknown.

There are 15 residues in the CDR3. Germline assignment: CDR1 SGHRS and CDR2 YFSETQ. Trimming removed 0 bases from V and 4 bases from J, with 14 bases in between. Profiling relied on immunoSEQ multiplex PCR, and the TCRdb table lists in-frame clones only, not all of them. The repertoire consists of some 41,000 clones, with approximately 93% occurring once and the leading ten covering 3.6%. This TCR came from a human patient who received an intestinal transplant, so some T cells may come from the graft donor. The sequencing used PBMCs, collected 734 days after intestinal transplantation. This chain joins TRBV5-1 and TRBJ2-7, with D possibly matching TRBD1 (6 bases). CDR3 nucleotides: TGCGCCAGCAGCTTGGTCTCCAGGGGAAATTACGAGCAGTACTTC. Protein sequence: CASSLVSRGNYEQYF.